A selection of T cell receptor beta chains follows, all from one sample in a study of blood T cell repertoires in COVID-19. Data came from immunoSEQ multiplex PCR; TCRdb stores just in-frame clones and leaves some out. The sample lists around 380,000 clones; over 65% were seen once. Sequenced: peripheral blood. All receptors derive from a human donor with acute or convalescent COVID-19. The donor label of this sample is uncertain. Each CDR3 is given with its conserved first and last residue. The D gene is left open where the match is weak. Rows may omit the clone size; those that give it use once, few, many or a size class.

clone_size j_call v_call d_call cdr3_aa cdr3_nt
NA TRBJ1-2 TRBV19 NA CASTTNARGNYGYTF TGTGCCAGTACCACTAACGCCAGGGGTAACTATGGCTACACCTTC
NA TRBJ1-2 TRBV18 NA CASSPQESNYGYTF TGTGCCAGCTCACCTCAGGAATCTAACTATGGCTACACCTTC
NA TRBJ2-3 TRBV28 NA CASSSFVTQYF TGTGCCAGCAGTTCCTTTGTTACGCAGTATTTT
NA TRBJ1-1 TRBV27 NA CASSSGEEAFF TGTGCCAGCAGTTCAGGGGAAGAAGCTTTCTTT
NA TRBJ2-1 TRBV7-9 NA CASSPGRSSYNEQFF TGTGCCAGCAGCCCGGGGAGGAGCTCCTACAATGAGCAGTTCTTC
NA TRBJ2-3 TRBV28 NA CASSIRDTQYF TGTGCCAGCAGTATCAGGGATACGCAGTATTTT
NA TRBJ2-1 TRBV19 TRBD2 CASSKTSSSYNEQFF TGTGCCAGTAGTAAGACTAGCTCGTCATACAATGAGCAGTTCTTC
NA TRBJ2-1 TRBV3-1/TRBV3-2 TRBD1 CASRQTGGPYNEQFF TGTGCCAGCAGACAGACAGGGGGTCCCTACAATGAGCAGTTCTTC
NA TRBJ1-5 TRBV19 TRBD1 CASSRTGDPDQPQHF TGTGCCAGTAGTAGGACAGGGGACCCCGATCAGCCCCAGCATTTT
once TRBJ2-2 TRBV7-9 NA CASSLHYGELFF TGTGCCAGCAGCCTACACTACGGGGAGCTGTTTTTT
once TRBJ2-5 TRBV7-2 NA CASSLGGGGETQYF TGTGCCAGCAGCTTAGGAGGGGGGGGAGAGACCCAGTACTTC
NA TRBJ1-5 TRBV2 TRBD1 CASSERSGGNQPQHF TGTGCCAGCAGTGAAAGGTCAGGGGGGAATCAGCCCCAGCATTTT
NA TRBJ2-5 TRBV5-1 TRBD1 CASSGVSQGPQETQYF TGCGCCAGCAGCGGCGTATCACAGGGGCCCCAAGAGACCCAGTACTTC
NA TRBJ1-3 TRBV20-1 NA CSAIRGNTIYF TGCAGTGCTATTAGAGGAAACACCATATATTTT
NA TRBJ1-5 TRBV29-1 NA CSVEGARRNQPQHF TGCAGCGTTGAGGGGGCGCGTCGGAATCAGCCCCAGCATTTT
NA TRBJ1-1 TRBV6-5 NA CASSYSLQGVTEAFF TGTGCCAGCAGTTACTCCCTCCAGGGTGTCACTGAAGCTTTCTTT
NA TRBJ1-2 TRBV5-1 NA CASSLGSGGRVYGYTF TGCGCCAGCAGCTTGGGCTCGGGGGGGCGCGTCTATGGCTACACCTTC
many TRBJ2-3 TRBV27 NA CASSLRRSPTDTQYF TGTGCCAGCAGTTTACGGAGATCCCCCACAGATACGCAGTATTTT
few TRBJ1-4 TRBV6-5 NA CASSAILKGARLFF TGTGCCAGCAGCGCGATCCTAAAAGGGGCAAGACTGTTTTTT
once TRBJ2-5 TRBV27 NA CASSFTQNKETQYF TGTGCCAGCAGTTTCACACAGAATAAAGAGACCCAGTACTTC
NA TRBJ1-2 TRBV7-2 TRBD1 CASSPSGGRYGYTF TGTGCCAGCAGCCCCTCAGGGGGCCGGTATGGCTACACCTTC
NA TRBJ2-1 TRBV6-2/TRBV6-3 NA CASSYSRSEAMGSSYNEQFF TGTGCCAGCAGTTACTCGAGGTCGGAGGCGATGGGGAGCTCCTACAATGAGCAGTTCTTC
NA TRBJ2-7 TRBV19 TRBD2 CARRQGTSGVCEQYF TGTGCCAGACGACAGGGGACTAGCGGGGTTTGCGAGCAGTACTTC